This is a list of T cell receptor beta chains from one sample in a study of sequential checkpoint blockade in melanoma. Here immunoSEQ multiplex PCR was the method, and the copy in TCRdb shows in-frame clones only, minus some. The table lists tens of thousands of clones, 82% of them singletons, with more than 15% in the top ten. The sequencing here drew on CD8+ T cells sorted from blood (inferred from file names), taken from a patient given nivolumab and ipilimumab in sequence. Receptor source: a human donor with melanoma. Each CDR3 is given with its conserved first and last residue. Fields, in order: clone size, J gene, V gene, D gene, CDR3 DNA, CDR3 protein. D genes are given only for firm matches. A clone size is listed for some rows: how often the clone was seen (once, few, many), or a class if it is expanded.

few TRBJ2-2 TRBV7-9 TRBD1 TGTGCCAGCAGCCTCCGGGACAGGGGGACCGGGGAGCTGTTTTTT CASSLRDRGTGELFF
NA TRBJ2-7 TRBV28 TRBD1 TGTGCCAGCAGTGGGCCCCCCTGGGACAGGGGATTATACGAGCAGTACTTC CASSGPPWDRGLYEQYF
NA TRBJ1-5 TRBV6-5 NA TGTGCCAGCAGTTGGCACAGGAGCAATAGCAATCAGCCCCAGCATTTT CASSWHRSNSNQPQHF
NA TRBJ1-1 TRBV6-1 TRBD1 TGTGCCAGCCGCCGGACAGGGGTTTTGAACACTGAAGCTTTCTTT CASRRTGVLNTEAFF
NA TRBJ1-1 TRBV4-1 NA TGCGCCAGCAGCCAAACGGGGAGGAGGAACACTGAAGCTTTCTTT CASSQTGRRNTEAFF
NA TRBJ2-7 TRBV4-1 TRBD2 TGCGCCAGCAGCCTCCTCCGTAGCGGGAGCCAGGGGCGGGGCGAGCAGTACTTC CASSLLRSGSQGRGEQYF
NA TRBJ1-6 TRBV5-1 TRBD1 TGCGCCAGCAGCCACCGGGACAGGGGAACTTCACCCCTCCACTTT CASSHRDRGTSPLHF
NA TRBJ2-7 TRBV7-2 TRBD2 TGTGCCAGCAGCTTAGCTGTGACTAGCGCAACAGTGGAGCAGTACTTC CASSLAVTSATVEQYF
NA TRBJ2-1 TRBV13 TRBD2 TGTGCCAGCAGCCGGGGGGGGTACTACAATGAGCAGTTCTTC CASSRGGYYNEQFF
NA TRBJ1-2 TRBV30 NA TGTGCCTGGAGTTTTCTGCGGTATGGCTACACCTTC CAWSFLRYGYTF
NA TRBJ2-7 TRBV7-9 NA TGTGCCTGCTCCGCTCCGGGCGGCGGGAATGACGAGCAGTACTTC CACSAPGGGNDEQYF
NA TRBJ1-5 TRBV28 TRBD1 TGTGCCAGCAGTCCCTCGACAGGGGGCGGTAGCAATCAGCCCCAGCATTTT CASSPSTGGGSNQPQHF
NA TRBJ1-1 TRBV6-5 NA TGTGCCAGCAGTTACTCGTCCCCAGGGTGGACTGAAGCTTTCTTT CASSYSSPGWTEAFF
NA TRBJ2-1 TRBV19 TRBD2 TGTGCCAGTAGTATAGTTGGAGCGGGAGGTTCCTACAATGAGCAGTTCTTC CASSIVGAGGSYNEQFF
NA TRBJ2-1 TRBV6-1 TRBD1 TGTGCCAGCAGTGACCGGGACAGCTACAATGAGCAGTTCTTC CASSDRDSYNEQFF
NA TRBJ1-2 TRBV7-2 NA TGTGCCAGCAGCCCTGGTGGTGGAGCTAACCATGGCTACACCTTC CASSPGGGANHGYTF
NA TRBJ1-2 TRBV27 TRBD1 TGTGCCAGCAGTCCGGGACAGGGCTCAGCTAACTATGGCTACACCTTC CASSPGQGSANYGYTF
few TRBJ2-1 TRBV11-3 NA TGTGCCAGCAGCTCCCGACATGGACTGAACAATGAGCAGTTCTTC CASSSRHGLNNEQFF